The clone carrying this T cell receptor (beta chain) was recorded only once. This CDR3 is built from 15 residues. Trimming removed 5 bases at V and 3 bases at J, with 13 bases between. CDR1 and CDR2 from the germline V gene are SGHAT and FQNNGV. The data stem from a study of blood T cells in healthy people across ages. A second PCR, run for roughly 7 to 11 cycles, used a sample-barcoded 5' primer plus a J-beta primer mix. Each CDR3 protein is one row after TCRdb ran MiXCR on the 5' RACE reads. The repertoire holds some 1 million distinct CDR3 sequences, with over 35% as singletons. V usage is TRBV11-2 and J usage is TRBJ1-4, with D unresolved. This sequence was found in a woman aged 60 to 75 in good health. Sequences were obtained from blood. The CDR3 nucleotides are TGTGCCAGCAGCCTGAGAGGGAGGGCTAATGAAAAACTGTTTTTT. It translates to CASSLRGRANEKLFF.